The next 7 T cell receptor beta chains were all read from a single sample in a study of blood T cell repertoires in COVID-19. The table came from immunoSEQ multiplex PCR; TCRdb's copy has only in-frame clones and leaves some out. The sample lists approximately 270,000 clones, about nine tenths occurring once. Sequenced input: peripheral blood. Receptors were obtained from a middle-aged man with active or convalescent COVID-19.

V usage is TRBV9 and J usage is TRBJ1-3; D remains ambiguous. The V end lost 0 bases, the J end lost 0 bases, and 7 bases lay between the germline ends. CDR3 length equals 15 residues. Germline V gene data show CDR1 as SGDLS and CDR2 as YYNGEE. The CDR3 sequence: CASSVVPRSGNTIYF. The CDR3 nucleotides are TGTGCCAGCAGCGTAGTCCCCCGCTCTGGAAACACCATATATTTT.

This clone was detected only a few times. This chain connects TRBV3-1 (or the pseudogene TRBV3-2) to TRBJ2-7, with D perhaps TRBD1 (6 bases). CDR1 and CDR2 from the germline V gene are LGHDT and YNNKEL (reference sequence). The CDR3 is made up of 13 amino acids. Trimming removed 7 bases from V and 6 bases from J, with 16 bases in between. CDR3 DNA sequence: TGTGCCAGCACCAAACCCGGGACACGCGAGCAGTACTTC. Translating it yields CASTKPGTREQYF.

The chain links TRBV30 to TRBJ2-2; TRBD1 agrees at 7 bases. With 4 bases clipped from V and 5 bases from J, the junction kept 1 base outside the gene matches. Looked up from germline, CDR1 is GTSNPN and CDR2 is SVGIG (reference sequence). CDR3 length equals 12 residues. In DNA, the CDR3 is TGTGCCTGGACAGGGGGTACCGGGGAGCTGTTTTTT. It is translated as CAWTGGTGELFF.

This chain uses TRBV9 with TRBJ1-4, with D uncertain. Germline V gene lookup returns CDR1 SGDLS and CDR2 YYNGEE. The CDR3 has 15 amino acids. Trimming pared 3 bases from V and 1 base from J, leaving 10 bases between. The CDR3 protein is CASSAYARTNEKLFF. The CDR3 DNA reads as TGTGCCAGCAGCGCTTACGCGAGAACTAATGAAAAACTGTTTTTT.

CDR3 protein: CASSLALAGTNEQFF. The CDR3 bases are TGTGCCAGCAGCTTAGCTCTAGCGGGGACTAATGAGCAGTTCTTC. The chain combines TRBV11-2 with TRBJ2-1; 9 bases line up with TRBD2. Germline lookup yields CDR1 SGHAT and CDR2 FQNNGV. The CDR3 runs 15 residues. V trimming: 1 base; J trimming: 7 bases; junction bases outside the gene matches: 5.

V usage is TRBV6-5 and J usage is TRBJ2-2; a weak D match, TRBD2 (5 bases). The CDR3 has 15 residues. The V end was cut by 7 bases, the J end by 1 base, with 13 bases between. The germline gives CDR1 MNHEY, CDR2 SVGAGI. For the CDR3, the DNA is TGTGCCAGCATAAGACCTCGGGGGAACACCGGGGAGCTGTTTTTT. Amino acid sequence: CASIRPRGNTGELFF.

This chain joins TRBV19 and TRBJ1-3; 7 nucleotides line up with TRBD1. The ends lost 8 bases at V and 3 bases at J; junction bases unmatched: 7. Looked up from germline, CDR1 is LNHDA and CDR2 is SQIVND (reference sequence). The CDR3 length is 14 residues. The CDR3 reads CASLRQGFGNTIYF. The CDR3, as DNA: TGTGCCAGTCTAAGACAGGGTTTTGGAAACACCATATATTTT.